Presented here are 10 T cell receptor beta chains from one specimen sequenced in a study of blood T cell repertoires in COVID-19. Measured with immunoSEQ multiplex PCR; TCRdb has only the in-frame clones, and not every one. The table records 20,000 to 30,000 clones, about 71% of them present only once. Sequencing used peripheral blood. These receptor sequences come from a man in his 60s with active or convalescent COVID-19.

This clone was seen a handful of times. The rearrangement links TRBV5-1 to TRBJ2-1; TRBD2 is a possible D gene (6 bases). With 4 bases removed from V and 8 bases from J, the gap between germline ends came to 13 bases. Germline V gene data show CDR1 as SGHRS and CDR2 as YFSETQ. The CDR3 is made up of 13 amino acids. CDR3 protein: CASSITSNYEQFF. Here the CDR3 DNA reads TGCGCCAGCAGCATAACTAGCAACTATGAGCAGTTCTTC.

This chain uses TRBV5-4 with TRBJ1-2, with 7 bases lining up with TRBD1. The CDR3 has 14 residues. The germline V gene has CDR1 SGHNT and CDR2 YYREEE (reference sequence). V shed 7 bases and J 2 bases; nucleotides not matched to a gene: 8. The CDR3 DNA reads TGTGCCAGCGTAAAACAGGGGATCAACTATGGCTACACCTTC. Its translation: CASVKQGINYGYTF.

The CDR3 DNA reads TGCGCCAGCAGCGAGCCGTACACAGATACGCAGTATTTT. Encoded protein: CASSEPYTDTQYF. This chain connects TRBV4-1 to TRBJ2-3; D is ambiguous. This CDR3 has 13 amino acids. Germline-derived CDR1 and CDR2 are MGHRA and YSYEKL. V was clipped by 5 bases and J by 2 bases, with 8 bases between them.

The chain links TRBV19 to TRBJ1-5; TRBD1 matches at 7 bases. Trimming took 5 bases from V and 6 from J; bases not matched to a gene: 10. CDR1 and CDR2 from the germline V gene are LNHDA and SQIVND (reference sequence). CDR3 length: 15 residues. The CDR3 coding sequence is TGTGCCAGTAGTCCACAGACAGGGTTGGGTCAGCCCCAGCATTTT. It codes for CASSPQTGLGQPQHF. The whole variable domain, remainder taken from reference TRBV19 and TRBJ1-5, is DGGITQSPKYLFRKEGQNVTLSCEQNLNHDAMYWYRQDPGQGLRLIYYSQIVNDFQKGDIAEGYSVSREKKESFPLTVTSAQKNPTAFYLCASSPQTGLGQPQHFGDGTRLSIL.

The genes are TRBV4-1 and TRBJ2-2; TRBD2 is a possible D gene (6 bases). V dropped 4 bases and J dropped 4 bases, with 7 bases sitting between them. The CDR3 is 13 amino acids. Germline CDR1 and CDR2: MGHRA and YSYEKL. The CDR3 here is CASSLGGTGELFF. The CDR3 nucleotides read TGCGCCAGCAGCCTGGGGGGCACCGGGGAGCTGTTTTTT.

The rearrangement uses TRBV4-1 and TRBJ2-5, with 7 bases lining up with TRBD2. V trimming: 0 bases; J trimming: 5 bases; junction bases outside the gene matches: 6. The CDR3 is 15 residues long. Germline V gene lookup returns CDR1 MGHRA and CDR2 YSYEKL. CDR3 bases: TGCGCCAGCAGCCAAGAGGGTAGCGGGCGGGAGACCCAGTACTTC. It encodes CASSQEGSGRETQYF.

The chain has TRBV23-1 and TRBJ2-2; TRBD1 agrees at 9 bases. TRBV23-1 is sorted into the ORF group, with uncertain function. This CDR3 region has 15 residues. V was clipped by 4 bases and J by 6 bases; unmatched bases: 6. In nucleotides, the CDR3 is TGCGCCAGCAGTCCGGGACAGGGTGTCGCCGGGGAGCTGTTTTTT. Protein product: CASSPGQGVAGELFF.

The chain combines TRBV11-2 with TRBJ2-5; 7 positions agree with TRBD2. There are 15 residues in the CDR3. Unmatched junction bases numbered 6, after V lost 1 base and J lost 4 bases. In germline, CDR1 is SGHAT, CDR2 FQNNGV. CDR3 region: CASSLVIGEGETQYF. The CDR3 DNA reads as TGTGCCAGCAGCTTAGTCATCGGGGAGGGAGAGACCCAGTACTTC.

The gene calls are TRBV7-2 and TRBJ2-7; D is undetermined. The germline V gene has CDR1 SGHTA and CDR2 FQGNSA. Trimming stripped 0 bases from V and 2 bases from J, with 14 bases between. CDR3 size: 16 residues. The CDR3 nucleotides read TGTGCCAGCAGCTTAGCGCCGAGAGATCCTGCCTACGAGCAGTACTTC. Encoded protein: CASSLAPRDPAYEQYF.

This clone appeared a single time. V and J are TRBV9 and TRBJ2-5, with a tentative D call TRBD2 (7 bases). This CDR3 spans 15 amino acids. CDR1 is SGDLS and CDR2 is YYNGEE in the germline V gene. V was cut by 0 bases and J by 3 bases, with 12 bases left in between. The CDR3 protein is CASSVDPGGEETQYF. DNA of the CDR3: TGTGCCAGCAGCGTAGATCCGGGGGGCGAAGAGACCCAGTACTTC.